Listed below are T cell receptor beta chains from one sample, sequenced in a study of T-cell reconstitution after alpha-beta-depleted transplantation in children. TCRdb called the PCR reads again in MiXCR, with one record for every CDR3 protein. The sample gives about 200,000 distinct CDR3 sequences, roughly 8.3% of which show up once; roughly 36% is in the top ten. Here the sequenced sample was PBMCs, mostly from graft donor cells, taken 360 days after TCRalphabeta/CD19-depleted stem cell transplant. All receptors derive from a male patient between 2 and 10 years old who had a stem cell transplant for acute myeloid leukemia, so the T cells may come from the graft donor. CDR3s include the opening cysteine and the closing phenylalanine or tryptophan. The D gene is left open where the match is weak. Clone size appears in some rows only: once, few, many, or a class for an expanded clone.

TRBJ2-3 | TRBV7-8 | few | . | TGTGCCAGCAGCTCGAGGGCCTTTAGCACAGATACGCAGTATTTT | CASSSRAFSTDTQYF
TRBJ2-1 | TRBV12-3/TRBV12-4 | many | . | TGTGCCAGCACCCCTTCGGAACTCCGCAATGAGCAGTTCTTC | CASTPSELRNEQFF
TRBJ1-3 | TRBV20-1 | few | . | TGCAGTGCTAGAGATTTGAGCTCTGGAAACACCATATATTTT | CSARDLSSGNTIYF
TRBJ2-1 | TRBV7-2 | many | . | TGTGCCAGCAGCTCTTTCAATGGGGGTCAGAATGAGCAGTTCTTC | CASSSFNGGQNEQFF
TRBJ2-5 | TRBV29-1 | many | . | TGCAGCGCCTCCCATAGCTGGCACTTGTACCAAGAGACCCAGTACTTC | CSASHSWHLYQETQYF
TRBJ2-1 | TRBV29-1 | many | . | TGCAGCGTTGAGGAGGGGAATGAGCAGTTCTTC | CSVEEGNEQFF
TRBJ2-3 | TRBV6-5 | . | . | TGTGCCAGCAGGGGGTACACAGATACGCAGTATTTT | CASRGYTDTQYF
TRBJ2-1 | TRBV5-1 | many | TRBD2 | TGCGCCAGCAGCTCGGGACTAGCGGGGAATGAGCAGTTCTTC | CASSSGLAGNEQFF
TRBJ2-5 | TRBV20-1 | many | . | TGCAGTGCTAGTACAGAGCAAGAGACCCAGTACTTC | CSASTEQETQYF
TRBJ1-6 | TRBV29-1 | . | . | TGCAGCGTTGAAACAGGGAGAGGCTCACCCCTCCACTTT | CSVETGRGSPLHF
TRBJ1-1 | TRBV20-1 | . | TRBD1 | TGCAGTGCGGGGACAGGCCTGAACACTGAAGCTTTCTTT | CSAGTGLNTEAFF
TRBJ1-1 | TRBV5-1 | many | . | TGCGCCAGCAGCCCCTTTCGGAACACTGAAGCTTTCTTT | CASSPFRNTEAFF
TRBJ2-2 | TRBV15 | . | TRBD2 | TGTGCCACCAGCAGAGCCCATGGGACTAGGAACACCGGGGAGCTGTTTTTT | CATSRAHGTRNTGELFF
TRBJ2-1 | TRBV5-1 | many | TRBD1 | TGCGCCAGCAGCTTGGAGTCGCTGGACAGGGAAAATGAGCAGTTCTTC | CASSLESLDRENEQFF
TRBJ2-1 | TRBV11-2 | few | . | TGTGCCGGGGGGGCAGGGGCCTACAATGAGCAGTTCTTC | CAGGAGAYNEQFF
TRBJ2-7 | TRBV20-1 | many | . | TGCAGTGCTAGAGATCCTCAGGCTATCAACCCGTACGAGCAGTACTTC | CSARDPQAINPYEQYF
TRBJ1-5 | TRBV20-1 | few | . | TGCAGTGCTAGAGGGGTGACAGCTAATCAGCCCCAGCATTTT | CSARGVTANQPQHF
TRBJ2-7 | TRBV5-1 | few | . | TGCGCCAGCAGAGAGGACACCCTCTACGAGCAGTACTTC | CASREDTLYEQYF
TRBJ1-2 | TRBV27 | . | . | TGTGCCAGCAGTTGGGGAGTTAGAACAGGGTTTCGGGGCTACACCTTC | CASSWGVRTGFRGYTF
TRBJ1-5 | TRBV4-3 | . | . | TGCGCCAGCAGCCAAGATCCCCCAGGGTTGAGCAATCAGCCCCAGCATTTT | CASSQDPPGLSNQPQHF
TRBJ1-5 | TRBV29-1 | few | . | TGCAGCGCCTCGGGTCGCAATCAGCCCCAGCATTTT | CSASGRNQPQHF
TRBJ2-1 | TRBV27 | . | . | TGTGCCAGCACCAAGGGGAGTCCCAATGAGCAGTTCTTC | CASTKGSPNEQFF
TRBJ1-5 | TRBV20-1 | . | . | TGCAGTGCCAATGAACAAAACAATCAGCCCCAGCATTTT | CSANEQNNQPQHF
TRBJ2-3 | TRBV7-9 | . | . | TGTGCCAGCAGCTCCTCAGGGCTGGCCACAGATACGCAGTATTTT | CASSSSGLATDTQYF
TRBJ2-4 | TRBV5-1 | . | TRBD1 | TGCGCCAGCAGCTTGGCCGATATATGGGGGACAGGGACAAACATTCAGTACTTC | CASSLADIWGTGTNIQYF
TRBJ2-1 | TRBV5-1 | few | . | TGCGCCAGCAGCTTGGCACTTGCTATCAATGAGCAGTTCTTC | CASSLALAINEQFF
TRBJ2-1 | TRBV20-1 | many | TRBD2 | TGCAGTGCTAGGCCCCTAGCGGGACGTCCCTACAATGAGCAGTTCTTC | CSARPLAGRPYNEQFF
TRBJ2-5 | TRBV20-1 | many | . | TGCAGTGCTAGGGGCGGGACGGGCCAAGAGACCCAGTACTTC | CSARGGTGQETQYF
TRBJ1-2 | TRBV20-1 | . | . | TGCAGTGCTAGAGATACCCTAACAGGGAGGGGAGGCTACACCTTC | CSARDTLTGRGGYTF
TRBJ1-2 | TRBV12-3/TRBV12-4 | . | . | TGTGCCAGCAGTACCGGACTCGTTCCAGGGTATGGCTACACCTTC | CASSTGLVPGYGYTF
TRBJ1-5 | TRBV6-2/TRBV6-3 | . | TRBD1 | TGTGCCAGCAGTTATGCGACTCCCTTTAGGGGACAGGAGTTTGATAGCAATCAGCCCCAGCATTTT | CASSYATPFRGQEFDSNQPQHF
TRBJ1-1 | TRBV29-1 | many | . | TGCAGCGTTGCCAAGGGGGGTACTGAAGCTTTCTTT | CSVAKGGTEAFF
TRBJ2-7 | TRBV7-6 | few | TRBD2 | TGTGCCAGCAGCCCCGGACTAGCGGTACCCCATCTCTTCTACGAGCAGTACTTC | CASSPGLAVPHLFYEQYF
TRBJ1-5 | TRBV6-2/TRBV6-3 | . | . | TGTGCCAGCAGACCACCCACAAGCAATCAGCCCCAGCATTTT | CASRPPTSNQPQHF
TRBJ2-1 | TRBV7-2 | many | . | TGTGCCAGCAGCTGGATTGCATATGAGCAGTTCTTC | CASSWIAYEQFF
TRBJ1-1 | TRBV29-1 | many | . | TGCAGCGTTGCGGGGTGGGGGAACACTGAAGCTTTCTTT | CSVAGWGNTEAFF
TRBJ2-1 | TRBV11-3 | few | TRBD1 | TGTGCCAGCAGCGCCCGAACAGGGGGTCGGCAGTTCTTC | CASSARTGGRQFF
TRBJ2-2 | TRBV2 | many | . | TGTGCCAGCAGACGCAGGAACACCGGGGAGCTGTTTTTT | CASRRRNTGELFF
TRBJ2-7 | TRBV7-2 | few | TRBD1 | TGTGCCAGCAGGAGACAGGGGGACTACGAGCAGTACTTC | CASRRQGDYEQYF
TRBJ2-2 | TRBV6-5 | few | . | TGTGCCAGCAGTTGGGGTCTACACACCGGGGAGCTGTTTTTT | CASSWGLHTGELFF
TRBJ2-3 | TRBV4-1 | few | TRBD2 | TGCGCCAGCAGCCTCGGACTAGCGACAGATACGCAGTATTTT | CASSLGLATDTQYF
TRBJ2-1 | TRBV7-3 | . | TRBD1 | TGTGCCAGCAGCAACCGAAGGGGGCACAATGAGCAGTTCTTC | CASSNRRGHNEQFF
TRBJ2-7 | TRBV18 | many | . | TGTGCCAGCTCAAAAACGGGAAGTTCCTACGAGCAGTACTTC | CASSKTGSSYEQYF
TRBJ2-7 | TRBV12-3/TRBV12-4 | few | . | TGTGCCAGCAGTTTCGCGCAGAAGGAGTACTTC | CASSFAQKEYF
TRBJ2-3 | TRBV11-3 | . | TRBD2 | TGTGCCAGCAGCTTAGGCGGGCTAGCGGGAGGAGATACGCAGTATTTT | CASSLGGLAGGDTQYF
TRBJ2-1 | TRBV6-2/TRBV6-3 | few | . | TGTGCCAGCGAAACAGGTGAGGGAAGAGGTGACAATGAGCAGTTCTTC | CASETGEGRGDNEQFF
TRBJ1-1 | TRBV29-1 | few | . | TGCAGCGTTACAAGGCCCCTATACGACACTGAAGCTTTCTTT | CSVTRPLYDTEAFF
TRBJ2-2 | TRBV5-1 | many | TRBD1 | TGCGCCAGCAGCTGGAGACAGGGGTCCGGGGAGCTGTTTTTT | CASSWRQGSGELFF
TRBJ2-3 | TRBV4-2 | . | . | TGTGCCAGCAGCCAAGAAGCACTAGATCCAGATACGCAGTATTTT | CASSQEALDPDTQYF
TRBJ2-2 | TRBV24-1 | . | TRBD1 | TGTGCCACCAGTAGACAGGGGACCGGGGAGCTGTTTTTT | CATSRQGTGELFF
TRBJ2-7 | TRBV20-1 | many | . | TGCAGTGCTAGAGTAACGTTTGGAACGGACTTCTCCTACGAGCAGTACTTC | CSARVTFGTDFSYEQYF
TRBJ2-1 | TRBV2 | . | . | TGTGCCGTTTCCACTGGGATCCCTTACAATGAGCAGTTCTTC | CAVSTGIPYNEQFF
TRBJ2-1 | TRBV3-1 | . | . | TGTGCCAGCAGCCAACTAGCGAATGAGCAGTTCTTC | CASSQLANEQFF